Each of the 25 T cell receptor beta chains below was sequenced from the same sample in a study of cytomegalovirus exposure and HLA in healthy donors. Using immunoSEQ multiplex PCR, the repertoire was profiled, and TCRdb retains in-frame clones only, with some absent. The sample holds around 150,000 clones, around 82% seen once. Sequencing was carried out using PBMCs. These TCRs come from a man aged 25 to 45 in good health and CMV-seropositive.

The chain carries TRBV7-8 and TRBJ2-7; the D gene is possibly TRBD1 (6 bases). Germline CDR1 SGHVS, CDR2 FQNEAQ. The V and J ends lost 0 bases and 3 bases respectively, with 12 bases between them. The length of the CDR3 is 15 residues. CDR3 protein: CASSLAGGRGYEQYF. In DNA form, the CDR3 reads TGTGCCAGCAGCTTAGCAGGGGGAAGGGGCTACGAGCAGTACTTC.

This sequence joins TRBV28 and TRBJ2-2, with 7 bases identical to TRBD2. CDR3 length equals 16 residues. V was pared by 6 bases and J by 7 bases, with 14 bases of the junction left unmatched. Germline CDR1 is MDHEN and CDR2 is SYDVKM. Written as DNA, the CDR3 is TGTGCCAGCAGCCTTTGGGGGGAGGGCCTGAGCGGGGAGCTGTTTTTT. Its protein product is CASSLWGEGLSGELFF.

The chain carries TRBV5-4 and TRBJ1-1, with 7 bases lining up with TRBD1. J lost 5 bases, V lost 2 bases, and 3 bases had no gene match. CDR1 and CDR2 from the germline V gene are SGHNT and YYREEE (reference sequence). The CDR3 sequence is 13 residues long. The CDR3 here is CASSLTGETEAFF. Written as DNA, the CDR3 is TGTGCCAGCAGCTTAACAGGGGAAACTGAAGCTTTCTTT.

This clone was seen only once. The V and J genes are TRBV7-9 and TRBJ1-1; D uncertain. Germline CDR1 reads SEHNR; CDR2 reads FQNEAQ (reference sequence). Between the trimmed V and J ends, which lost 5 bases and 1 base, there was a span of 11 bases. This CDR3 has 14 residues. Here the CDR3 DNA reads TGTGCCAGCAGCAACCGGGAGGAGAACACTGAAGCTTTCTTT. Amino acid sequence: CASSNREENTEAFF.

The chain carries TRBV2 and TRBJ1-3; the match to TRBD1 covers 7 bases. V dropped 4 bases and J dropped 0; count of bases not matched to a gene: 6. This CDR3 has 16 residues. CDR1 and CDR2 from the germline V gene are SNHLY and FYNNEI. CDR3 nucleotides: TGTGCCAGCAGTGGGGGACAGTTAAACTCTGGAAACACCATATATTTT. The encoded protein is CASSGGQLNSGNTIYF.

The chain couples TRBV6-1 to TRBJ1-2; 8 nucleotides match TRBD1. CDR3 length: 17 amino acids. V was clipped by 1 base and J by 2 bases; unmatched bases: 9. Looked up from germline, CDR1 is MNHNS and CDR2 is SASEGT. CDR3 amino acids: CASSEDWGTGNNYGYTF. The CDR3 DNA follows: TGTGCCAGCAGTGAAGATTGGGGGACAGGTAACAACTATGGCTACACCTTC.

The chain combines TRBV7-3 with TRBJ2-5; TRBD1 is a possible D gene (5 bases). Per germline, CDR1 SGHTA and CDR2 FQGTGA. This CDR3 has 13 residues. Trimming cost V 3 bases and J 5 bases, with 10 bases left between them. CDR3 loop: CASSFQGAETQYF. DNA for the CDR3: TGTGCCAGCAGCTTTCAGGGTGCGGAGACCCAGTACTTC.

The rearrangement joins TRBV10-3 to TRBJ1-2, with a possible D match to TRBD1 (6 bases). Looked up from germline, CDR1 is ENHRY and CDR2 is SYGVKD. Trimming left V 4 bases short and J 8 bases short, with 17 bases between. CDR3 size: 14 residues. The CDR3 loop reads CAISGGGPGVGYTF. For the CDR3, the DNA is TGTGCCATCAGTGGGGGCGGGCCAGGGGTAGGCTACACCTTC.

The chain joins TRBV2 to TRBJ1-1, with a weak D call TRBD1 (6 bases). Germline CDR1 SNHLY, CDR2 FYNNEI. The CDR3 sequence is 12 residues long. Trimming took 8 bases from V and 3 from J, leaving 10 bases between them. CDR3 nucleotide sequence: TGTGCCAGCCAACAGGGTTACACTGAAGCTTTCTTT. Translating it yields CASQQGYTEAFF. Together with reference TRBV2 and TRBJ1-1, the CDR3 gives the full variable domain: EPEVTQTPSHQVTQMGQEVILRCVPISNHLYFYWYRQILGQKVEFLVSFYNNEISEKSEIFDDQFSVERPDGSNFTLKIRSTKLEDSAMYFCASQQGYTEAFFGQGTRLTVV.

The V call is TRBV6-1, the J call TRBJ2-5, with D perhaps matching TRBD2 (5 bases). Between the trimmed V and J ends, which lost 7 bases and 5 bases, there was a span of 17 bases. The germline CDR1 and CDR2 sequences are MNHNS and SASEGT. The CDR3 is 14 residues long. The CDR3 is CASTTTVTGETQYF. In DNA form, the CDR3 reads TGTGCCAGCACCACGACCGTGACGGGGGAGACCCAGTACTTC.

The chain has TRBV28 and TRBJ1-6; TRBD1 is a possible D gene (5 bases). Germline V gene sequence: CDR1 MDHEN, CDR2 SYDVKM. Trimming cost V 5 bases and J 6 bases, with 14 bases left between them. This CDR3 comprises 15 residues. Here the CDR3 DNA reads TGTGCCAGCAGTCCTTCGGCAGGGTCTAATTCACCCCTCCACTTT. Its translation is CASSPSAGSNSPLHF.

The chain joins TRBV9 to TRBJ2-2, with D perhaps matching TRBD2 (6 bases). Looked up from germline, CDR1 is SGDLS and CDR2 is YYNGEE. V dropped 2 bases and J dropped 5 bases, with 7 bases sitting between them. The CDR3 length is 13 residues. DNA of the CDR3: TGTGCCAGCAGCGTGACTAGTACCGGGGAGCTGTTTTTT. It yields the protein CASSVTSTGELFF.

The gene calls are TRBV27 and TRBJ2-7, with D possibly TRBD2 on 6 matching bases. V lost 0 bases and J 0 bases, leaving 6 bases between the germline ends. This CDR3 contains 14 residues. Germline values: CDR1 MNHEY, CDR2 SMNVEV (reference sequence). The CDR3 DNA is TGTGCCAGCAGTTTATCGACTAGCTCCTACGAGCAGTACTTC. Its translation is CASSLSTSSYEQYF.

The rearrangement links TRBV6-5 to TRBJ1-2, with D unclear. CDR3 length: 12 residues. Germline-derived CDR1 and CDR2 are MNHEY and SVGAGI. Trimming removed 7 bases from V and 4 bases from J, with 10 bases in between. The CDR3, as DNA: TGTGCCAGCACCAAGGAGGGCTATGGCTACACCTTC. Its protein product is CASTKEGYGYTF.

The chain carries TRBV5-4 and TRBJ2-4; 8 bases align to TRBD2. The V and J ends lost 3 bases and 9 bases, in that order; junction bases with no gene match: 14. This CDR3 has 16 residues. CDR1 and CDR2 from the germline V gene are SGHNT and YYREEE (reference sequence). The CDR3 region has the DNA TGTGCCAGCAGCTCGCCCGTCGGGGGCGGGGGGATCATTCAGTACTTC. It specifies CASSSPVGGGGIIQYF.

V is TRBV5-1 and J is TRBJ2-1; D might be TRBD1 (6 bases). V gave up 0 bases and J gave up 4 bases, with 14 bases separating them. Germline values: CDR1 SGHRS, CDR2 YFSETQ. The length of the CDR3 is 16 residues. CDR3 DNA: TGCGCCAGCAGCTTGGCCTTGGGACAAATATACAATGAGCAGTTCTTC. Its translation is CASSLALGQIYNEQFF.

This chain connects TRBV5-4 to TRBJ1-2; 9 bases are shared with TRBD1. This CDR3 comprises 15 residues. Germline lookup yields CDR1 SGHNT and CDR2 YYREEE (reference sequence). V lost 4 bases, J lost 6 bases, and 10 bases stayed unmatched. The CDR3 nucleotides are TGTGCCAGCAGCAATCCGGGACAGGGATGGGATGGCTACACCTTC. This translates into CASSNPGQGWDGYTF.

CDR3 in amino acids: CAISPGQGLSGANVLTF. CDR3 nucleotides: TGTGCCATCAGCCCGGGACAGGGCCTCTCTGGGGCCAACGTCCTGACTTTC. This chain joins TRBV10-3 and TRBJ2-6; TRBD1 matches at 9 bases. This CDR3 region has 17 residues. Germline CDR1 is ENHRY and CDR2 is SYGVKD. J gave up 0 bases and V 6 bases, and 6 bases lay outside the gene matches.

The gene calls are TRBV10-3 and TRBJ1-2; the D is unclear. V gave up 0 bases and J gave up 4 bases, with 15 bases separating them. Germline CDR1 reads ENHRY; CDR2 reads SYGVKD. The CDR3 has 16 amino acids. This chain's CDR3 is CAISESTVRPRYGYTF. The CDR3 DNA sequence: TGTGCCATCAGTGAGTCGACTGTACGCCCCCGCTATGGCTACACCTTC.

A few counts support this clone. This chain joins TRBV6-1 and TRBJ2-7; 9 bases fit TRBD1. V lost 5 bases to trimming and J lost 6 bases; unmatched junction nucleotides: 2. CDR3 length: 12 amino acids. Germline V gene data show CDR1 as MNHNS and CDR2 as SASEGT. CDR3 sequence (DNA): TGTGCCAGCAGTACGACAGGGGGCGAGCAGTACTTC. Translation: CASSTTGGEQYF.

The rearrangement joins TRBV28 to TRBJ2-7; 8 bases map to TRBD1. This CDR3 spans 16 amino acids. Germline lookup yields CDR1 MDHEN and CDR2 SYDVKM. Trimming cost V 6 bases and J 0 bases; bases outside gene matches: 10. The CDR3 reads CASSAPGQVSSYEQYF. CDR3 DNA sequence: TGTGCCAGCAGCGCACCGGGACAGGTGAGCTCCTACGAGCAGTACTTC.

The DNA of the CDR3 is TGTGCCAGCAACGGCCCGGGGAACACCGGGGAGCTGTTTTTT. Translated: CASNGPGNTGELFF. The gene calls are TRBV6-1 and TRBJ2-2, with D unresolved. This CDR3 is 14 amino acids long. V was clipped by 7 bases and J by 1 base, with 10 bases between them. Germline CDR1 MNHNS, CDR2 SASEGT.

This clone was found a few times. The rearrangement joins TRBV4-2 to TRBJ2-2, with TRBD2 identical over 10 bases. The CDR3 length is 15 residues. The J segment lost 6 bases and the V segment lost 4 bases, leaving 5 bases of the junction unmatched. Per germline, CDR1 LGHNA and CDR2 YNFKEQ. Here the CDR3 DNA reads TGTGCCAGCAGCCCTCGGACTAGCGGTTCCGGGGAGCTGTTTTTT. This codes for CASSPRTSGSGELFF.

The chain couples TRBV30 to TRBJ2-3; 9 nucleotides match TRBD1. The V segment lost 1 base and the J segment 3 bases; nucleotides outside the gene matches: 2. From germline, CDR1 is GTSNPN and CDR2 SVGIG (reference sequence). The CDR3 runs 14 residues. CDR3 loop: CAWSDRGLTDTQYF. CDR3 DNA sequence: TGTGCCTGGAGTGACAGGGGGCTGACAGATACGCAGTATTTT.

The chain links TRBV6-5 to TRBJ2-5; D might be TRBD2 (5 bases). The germline CDR1 and CDR2 sequences are MNHEY and SVGAGI. The CDR3 covers 13 residues. V gave up 2 bases and J gave up 7 bases, with 11 bases separating them. The chain's CDR3 is CASSYASRGTQYF. CDR3 coding DNA: TGTGCCAGCAGTTACGCTAGCCGTGGGACCCAGTACTTC.